A selection of T cell receptor beta chains follows, all from one sample in a study of T cells in Graves' hyperthyroidism and ophthalmopathy. TCRdb re-derived calls from the multiplex PCR reads in MiXCR, one entry per CDR3 protein. The sample yields over 200,000 distinct CDR3 sequences, just over 14% seen once. The sequenced sample was blood. The receptors shown here come from a woman in her thirties or forties with Graves' hyperthyroidism that later progressed to Graves' ophthalmopathy. Both conserved end residues are part of each CDR3. A D gene is named only where the DNA matches it firmly. The size field is filled for only some rows; it gives once, few, many or a size class.

V	J	size	D	DNA	CDR3
TRBV29-1	TRBJ1-1	.	.	TGCAGCGTTGAAGCGGGACTAGGGGGGGGCACTGAAGCTTTCTTT	CSVEAGLGGGTEAFF
TRBV14	TRBJ2-2	.	.	TGTGCCAGCAGCCAAGGATACAGGCGGACCGGGGAGCTGTTTTTT	CASSQGYRRTGELFF
TRBV6-7	TRBJ2-5	.	.	TGTGCCAGCCCTTGGACTCCCCAGGGTTTCGGGGAGACCCAGTACTTC	CASPWTPQGFGETQYF
TRBV10-3	TRBJ1-2	few	.	TGTGCCATCAGTGAAGGGTGGGGGCTCGGATATGGCTACACCTTC	CAISEGWGLGYGYTF
TRBV4-1	TRBJ2-2	.	.	TGCGCCAGCAGCCAACCCACCGGCGGGACCGGGGAGCTGTTTTTT	CASSQPTGGTGELFF
TRBV2	TRBJ1-1	many	.	TGTGCCAGCAGTGATGAGGGGAACACTGAAGCTTTCTTT	CASSDEGNTEAFF
TRBV2	TRBJ2-7	many	.	TGTGCCAATGGGGCTCTCACGTCCTACGAGCAGTACTTC	CANGALTSYEQYF
TRBV2	TRBJ1-1	many	.	TGTGCCAGCAGCGTGGACAGTCAAAAAGCTTTCTTT	CASSVDSQKAFF
TRBV7-9	TRBJ2-1	many	TRBD2	TGTGCCAGCAGCCCGCGGACTAGTGGGGACTCCTACAATGAGCAGTTCTTC	CASSPRTSGDSYNEQFF
TRBV6-1	TRBJ2-1	many	TRBD2	TGTGCCAGCAGTGCTCCAGGACTAGCTTCCAATGAGCAGTTCTTC	CASSAPGLASNEQFF
TRBV6-1	TRBJ2-7	many	.	TGTGCCAGCACATCCGGGGAAAGATCCTACGAGCAGTACTTC	CASTSGERSYEQYF
TRBV29-1	TRBJ2-2	many	TRBD2	TGCAGCGTGGGTGTAGCGGGGAGCGACACCGGGGAGCTGTTTTTT	CSVGVAGSDTGELFF
TRBV12-3/TRBV12-4	TRBJ2-7	many	TRBD2	TGTGCCAGCAGGTCGGGACTAACCTACGAGCAGTACTTC	CASRSGLTYEQYF
TRBV27	TRBJ2-1	.	TRBD2	TGTGCCACTGCCGGACTAGCGGAACACAATGAGCAGTTCTTC	CATAGLAEHNEQFF
TRBV28	TRBJ1-5	many	.	TGTGCCAGCAGTTTCACGGGGGCGAGCAATCAGCCCCAGCATTTT	CASSFTGASNQPQHF
TRBV6-1	TRBJ1-2	many	.	TGTGCCAGCAGTGTGGGGGGGAAGGCTAACTATGGCTACACCTTC	CASSVGGKANYGYTF
TRBV9	TRBJ2-5	.	.	TGTGCCAGCAGCGTAGAGGGGGAGGAGACCCAGTACTTC	CASSVEGEETQYF
TRBV3-1	TRBJ1-6	many	.	TGTGCCAGCAGCCAAGAGAGAAGGGGTTCCTATAATTCACCCCTCCACTTT	CASSQERRGSYNSPLHF
TRBV4-1	TRBJ1-2	few	.	TGCGCCAGCAGCCAATCAGGGAATTACTATGGCTACACCTTC	CASSQSGNYYGYTF
TRBV12-5	TRBJ2-1	many	.	TGTGCTAGTGGTTTGGTACTTGGCGGTAACTCCTACAATGAGCAGTTCTTC	CASGLVLGGNSYNEQFF
TRBV19	TRBJ2-3	.	.	TGTGCCAGTAGTATAGTTTGGGGACCAGATACGCAGTATTTT	CASSIVWGPDTQYF
TRBV5-6	TRBJ2-3	many	.	TGTGCCAGCAGCTTTCGGACAAGCCGGTTGGATACGCAGTATTTT	CASSFRTSRLDTQYF
TRBV28	TRBJ1-1	many	.	TGTGCCAGCAGCCACCAATGGGCGGGGAACACTGAAGCTTTCTTT	CASSHQWAGNTEAFF
TRBV5-1	TRBJ1-1	few	.	TGCGCCAGCAGCTTGGAACGTTGGACTGAAGCTTTCTTT	CASSLERWTEAFF
TRBV20-1	TRBJ2-7	many	.	TGCAGTGCTAGAGAAATAGGGGCCTCCTACGAGCAGTACTTC	CSAREIGASYEQYF
TRBV7-3	TRBJ2-2	.	.	TGTGCCAGCAGCTTTTTAGGGTACACCGGGGAGCTGTTTTTT	CASSFLGYTGELFF
TRBV4-1	TRBJ1-2	.	.	TGCGCCAGCAGCCAAGATCTTTGGGACCGACAGGACTATGGCTACACCTTC	CASSQDLWDRQDYGYTF
TRBV2	TRBJ2-1	many	.	TGTGCCAGCAAGGGGACTTTGATTAATGAGCAGTTCTTC	CASKGTLINEQFF
TRBV6-1	TRBJ2-1	many	TRBD2	TGTGCCAGCAGTCATTCGCTCCTAGCGGGACGTGGTGAGCAGTTCTTC	CASSHSLLAGRGEQFF
TRBV2	TRBJ2-7	.	TRBD2	TGTGCCAGCCGTAGCGGGGCGGCCTACGAGCAGTACTTC	CASRSGAAYEQYF
TRBV28	TRBJ1-1	many	.	TGTGCCAGCAGTCAAGGGCTACAGCGAGCTTTCTTT	CASSQGLQRAFF
TRBV20-1	TRBJ2-7	many	.	TGCAGTGCTAGGGGACTGGACTCCTACGAGCAGTACTTC	CSARGLDSYEQYF
TRBV7-9	TRBJ1-6	few	.	TGTGCCAGCAGCTTAGGGGGTCGGATTAATTCACCCCTCCACTTT	CASSLGGRINSPLHF
TRBV30	TRBJ2-3	many	TRBD1	TGTGCCTGGAACCCTGGCGGACAGGGCTGGGGTACGCAGTATTTT	CAWNPGGQGWGTQYF
TRBV19	TRBJ2-1	many	TRBD2	TGTGCCAGTAGTCCCCTTTCTAGCGGGAGGTCTGAGCAGTTCTTC	CASSPLSSGRSEQFF
TRBV13	TRBJ1-1	few	.	TGTGCCAGCAGCTTTGACCGGGCTGAAGCTTTCTTT	CASSFDRAEAFF
TRBV2	TRBJ2-1	many	TRBD2	TGTGCCAGCAGGGCCGCGGGACTAGCCATCCATGAGCAGTTCTTC	CASRAAGLAIHEQFF
TRBV5-1	TRBJ2-5	few	.	TGCGCCAGCAGCGCGCAAGAGACCCAGTACTTC	CASSAQETQYF
TRBV14	TRBJ2-7	many	TRBD1	TGTGCCAGCAGCCAAGATAGGGGACAGCATTGGTACGAGCAGTACTTC	CASSQDRGQHWYEQYF
TRBV6-5	TRBJ1-6	many	.	TGTGCCAGCAGTTACTCGTCAGGCAGAAATTCACCCCTCCACTTT	CASSYSSGRNSPLHF
TRBV20-1	TRBJ2-6	.	TRBD1	TGCAGTGCTAGAGAGCTTATCCGGGACAGGGGGCAGGGGGCCAACGTCCTGACTTTC	CSARELIRDRGQGANVLTF
TRBV3-1	TRBJ1-2	many	.	TGTGCCAGCAGCCGTTCCGGGACACCCGGCTTCGGCTACACCTTC	CASSRSGTPGFGYTF
TRBV5-6	TRBJ1-1	many	TRBD1	TGTGCCAGCAGCCGACAGGGACGAGCTGAAGCTTTCTTT	CASSRQGRAEAFF
TRBV7-2	TRBJ2-1	many	.	TGTGCCAGCAGCTTAGTCGAGGGGGGGGGTATGGCTGAGCAGTTCTTC	CASSLVEGGGMAEQFF
TRBV24-1	TRBJ2-1	.	.	TGTGCCACCGGTGCGGAGGGCAGGACCCGAAATGAGCAGTTCTTC	CATGAEGRTRNEQFF
TRBV10-2	TRBJ2-2	.	TRBD1	TGCGCCAGCATCAGGGACAGGTTTCCGGGTGGGGAGCTGTTTTTT	CASIRDRFPGGELFF
TRBV24-1	TRBJ2-2	many	.	TGTGCCACCAGTGATTTGGTGGAGGGAGCCTACTCTAACACCGGGGAGCTGTTTTTT	CATSDLVEGAYSNTGELFF
TRBV7-3	TRBJ1-1	many	.	TGTGCCAGCAGCTCCACGGGTATGGCCACTGAAGCTTTCTTT	CASSSTGMATEAFF
TRBV6-6	TRBJ2-2	.	.	TGTGCCAGCAGTTACGTCGGCAGGGTTAACACCGGGGAGCTGTTTTTT	CASSYVGRVNTGELFF
TRBV6-1	TRBJ1-2	many	.	TGTGCCAGCAGCACCTCAGGGGAATATGGCTACACCTTC	CASSTSGEYGYTF
TRBV4-1	TRBJ1-1	few	.	TGCGCCAGCAGCCAAGGGGGACACACGAACACTGAAGCTTTCTTT	CASSQGGHTNTEAFF
TRBV6-6	TRBJ1-5	many	.	TGTGCCAGCAGTTACTCGAGAGAGGATCAGCCCCAGCATTTT	CASSYSREDQPQHF
TRBV19	TRBJ2-1	many	TRBD2	TGTGCCAGTAGTATCACTAGCGGGAGTGAAAATGAGCAGTTCTTC	CASSITSGSENEQFF